This T cell receptor beta chain was found in a study of Ad26.COV2.S vaccination and SARS-CoV-2 variants (dated by TCRdb to the early 2020s). With regard to the full study: Vaccine-arm donors came from COV1001, a multicentre, randomized, double-blind, placebo-controlled phase I-IIa trial of Ad26.COV2.S in healthy adults. Ad26.COV2.S was given intramuscularly at 5x10^10 or 1x10^11 viral particles, as a single shot or as two shots 56 days apart. TCRbeta repertoire sequencing served as the tool for gauging how specific and how broad the SARS-CoV-2-reactive T cell receptors were following Ad26.COV2.S vaccination. A total of 32 samples were included in the TCR-sequenced set, comprising around 20 Ad26.COV2.S vaccine recipients, 5 placebo recipients and 8 SARS-CoV-2 convalescent individuals. Trial participants were randomized into five groups of five, in which low-dose or high-dose Ad26.COV2.S was given once or twice, or placebo was given on both occasions. Investigators did not know the trial group allocation while performing experiments and assessing outcomes.

The germline V gene specifies SNHLY as CDR1 and FYNNEI as CDR2. V and J lose 5 bases and 4 bases, and a span of 14 bases separates them. The CDR3 measures 14 amino acids from cysteine to phenylalanine. Only the CDR3 part of the read is kept: 42 bases, read in frame from the first base. Beyond this particular receptor, the publication reports: The authors noted that the TCR breadth and depth analyses may have underestimated total T cell responses. Vaccine and placebo recipients had similar non-spike TCR breadth, a finding consistent with the vaccine containing only spike. Substantial breadth of spike-specific CD8+ and CD4+ T cell responses was reported after vaccination. Higher spike-specific TCR breadth was observed in Ad26.COV2.S recipients than in placebo recipients (P = 0.0014). The study was not powered for comparison of responses between vaccine doses or regimens.

Details on this clone: Its antigen specificity is not known. It has no much larger one-base neighbor in the sample; base qualities were not kept.

TCRbeta CDR3 regions were sequenced with the immunoSEQ Assay. After extraction, genomic DNA underwent amplification by bias-controlled multiplex PCR, followed by high-throughput sequencing. On the study's bioinformatics: To quantify the absolute abundance of every unique TCRbeta CDR3 region, sequences were collapsed and filtered. T cell fraction was estimated by normalization of TCRbeta template counts to usable DNA, with usable DNA being measured through amplification of reference genes present in all nucleated cells. Repertoire TCRs were annotated as SARS-CoV-2-specific by exact matching of V gene, CDR3 amino acid sequence and J gene to a known reactive TCR set. The reference SARS-CoV-2 TCR set was derived from MIRA and filtered for enrichment in COVID-19-positive ImmuneCODE repertoires, a step that removed public or cross-reactive TCRs. Using the MIRA antigens, annotated TCRs were further analysed by specific ORF or by position within an ORF. Breadth was defined as the number of annotated unique rearrangements divided by the total number of unique productive rearrangements, and depth was defined as the summed frequency of the annotated unique rearrangements. Group comparisons of TCR breadth used two-sided Wilcoxon rank-sum tests. The immuneACCESS repertoire file appears here via TCRdb, limited to in-frame rearrangements. These files lack a portion of the clones; in checked studies, under half of the deficit traces to unresolved V genes, and the cause of the others is not known. V and J calls and clone size are as listed in that table; D and trimming were resolved from the DNA. The sample yields fewer than 800,000 clones; 80% to 90% were counted once. The ten largest make up approximately 1.5% of the sample.

Explained via the paper, the treatment or condition label denotes: roughly 20 received Ad26.COV2.S at low or high dose, single or two shots; about 5 received placebo; per-sample allocation not given. Repertoires of vaccine and placebo recipients were sequenced from samples collected on day 63 after the first injection. Cohort 1b enrolled around 24 adults aged 18-55 years at a single site in Boston, USA, between 29 July and 7 August 2020. Ad26.COV2.S was a replication-incompetent adenovirus type 26 vector expressing a prefusion-stabilized SARS-CoV-2 spike protein from the original Wuhan strain. The chain uses TRBV2 and TRBJ1-1; TRBD1 might be the D gene, on 6 matching bases. This receptor was taken from a person aged 18-65 years who received the Ad26.COV2.S COVID-19 vaccine or a placebo. Specimen: peripheral blood, collected in a trial of Ad26.COV2.S vaccine versus placebo. Here is the DNA: TGTGCCAGCAGTAAACAGGGAGGTATCACTGAAGCTTTCTTT. Its protein product is CASSKQGGITEAFF.